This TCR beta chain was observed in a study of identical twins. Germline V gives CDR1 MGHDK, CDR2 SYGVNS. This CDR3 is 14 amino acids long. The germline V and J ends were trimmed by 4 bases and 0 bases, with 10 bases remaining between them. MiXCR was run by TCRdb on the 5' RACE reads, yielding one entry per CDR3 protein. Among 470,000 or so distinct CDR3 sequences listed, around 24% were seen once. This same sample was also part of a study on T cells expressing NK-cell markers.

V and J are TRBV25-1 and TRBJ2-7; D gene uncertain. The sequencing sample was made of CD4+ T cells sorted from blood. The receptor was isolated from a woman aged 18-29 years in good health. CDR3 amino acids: CASSGPDPSYEQYF. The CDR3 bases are TGTGCCAGCAGTGGACCGGACCCCTCCTACGAGCAGTACTTC.